This T cell receptor (beta chain) was sequenced during a study of control samples from healthy donors and cancer patients. This clone has more than one count but fewer than ten. Other DNA sequences in this sample translate to the same CDR3. Sequencing used immunoSEQ multiplex PCR; TCRdb keeps in-frame clones, though not all of them. The sample has roughly 130,000 clones; around 90% are singletons. Sequenced material: blood. The sequence was collected from a man younger than 35 in good health.

CDR3 bases: TGTGCCAGCAGTGGATCGGGAAACACCATATATTTT. The encoded protein is CASSGSGNTIYF. This chain connects TRBV25-1 to TRBJ1-3; no reliable D call. Germline V lookup: CDR1 MGHDK, CDR2 SYGVNS. V lost 4 bases and J 4 bases, leaving 5 bases between the germline ends. This CDR3 is 12 amino acids long.